This T cell receptor (beta chain) was profiled in a study of blood T cell repertoires in COVID-19. For the study at large: Sample material is recorded as cDNA or gDNA derived from T cells, B-cell-depleted T cells, or PBMCs.

Measured with immunoSEQ multiplex PCR; TCRdb has only the in-frame clones, and not every one. The profile covers 130,000 or so clones, with just over 85% appearing a single time and more than 1.5% taken by the ten largest. V gave up 1 base and J gave up 8 bases; unmatched junction bases: 7. The length of the CDR3 is 14 residues. The germline V gene encodes CDR1 SGHTA and CDR2 FQGNSA. The chain employs TRBV7-2 and TRBJ1-2; the match to TRBD1 covers 7 bases. The sequenced material came from peripheral blood. The clonotype originates from a woman in her sixties with acute or convalescent COVID-19. In DNA form, the CDR3 reads TGTGCCAGCAGCTTAGAGGCACGGACAGGAGGCTACACCTTC. Its protein is CASSLEARTGGYTF.